This T cell receptor (beta chain) comes out of a study of T cell therapy after organ transplantation. For the study at large: Therapy products were autologous CMV-specific T cells, peptide-expanded for roughly two weeks.

Data came from immunoSEQ multiplex PCR; TCRdb stores just in-frame clones and leaves some out. The data hold around 50,000 clones, with 94% observed a single time. CDR3 length equals 15 residues. V gave up 7 bases and J gave up 3 bases; unmatched junction bases: 10. Germline V gene sequence: CDR1 MNHEY, CDR2 SMNVEV (reference sequence). For this clone: Its antigen is still unknown.

General study results and limits: CD8 clonality fold change after therapy inversely tracked pretherapy clonality. Minimal repertoire change after therapy followed marked pretherapy expansions in nonresponders.

The chain employs TRBV27 and TRBJ2-5; TRBD2 matches 8 bases. The input for sequencing was CD8+ T cells from blood, taken before autologous CMV-specific T cell therapy. The receptor's source is a human patient who had received a solid organ transplant and had CMV disease. CDR3 amino acids: CASTPAGLAEETQYF. DNA of the CDR3: TGTGCCAGCACCCCCGCTGGACTAGCTGAAGAGACCCAGTACTTC.